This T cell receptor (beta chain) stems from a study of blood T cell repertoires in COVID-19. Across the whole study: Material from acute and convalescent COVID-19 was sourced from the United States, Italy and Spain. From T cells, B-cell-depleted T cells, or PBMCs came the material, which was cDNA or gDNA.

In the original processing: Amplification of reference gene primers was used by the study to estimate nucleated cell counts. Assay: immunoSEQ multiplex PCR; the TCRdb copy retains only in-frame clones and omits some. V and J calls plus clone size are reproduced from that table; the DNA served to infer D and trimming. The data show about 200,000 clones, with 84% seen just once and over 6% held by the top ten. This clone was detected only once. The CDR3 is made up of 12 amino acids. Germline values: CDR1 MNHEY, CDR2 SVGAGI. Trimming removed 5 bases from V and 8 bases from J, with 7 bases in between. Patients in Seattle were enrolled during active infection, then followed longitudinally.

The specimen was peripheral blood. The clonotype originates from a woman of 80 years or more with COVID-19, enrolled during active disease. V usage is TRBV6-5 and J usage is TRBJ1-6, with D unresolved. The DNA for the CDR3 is TGTGCCAGCAGTCCCCAGGATTCACCCCTCCACTTT. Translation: CASSPQDSPLHF.